Listed below are T cell receptor beta chains from one sample, sequenced in a study of shared clonotypes between healthy human individuals. Here immunoSEQ multiplex PCR was the method, and the copy in TCRdb shows in-frame clones only, minus some. The sample records fewer than 500,000 clones, over 75% being singletons. Sequencing was carried out using PBMCs. The receptors stem from a woman aged 40-49 years in good health. Some clones in this sample may be carry-over from other donors' samples. Both conserved end residues are part of each CDR3. The D gene is left open where the match is weak. Some rows mark clone size as missing; the rest say once, few, many or name a class of expanded clone.

V: TRBV7-3; D: -; length: 14; size: -; J: TRBJ2-7; DNA: TGTGCCAGCAGCCCCTTTAGCGGTCCCTACGAGCAGTACTTC; CDR3: CASSPFSGPYEQYF
V: TRBV7-3; D: -; length: 13; size: -; J: TRBJ1-1; DNA: TGTGCCAGCAGCTTTCGGGCTAACACTGAAGCTTTCTTT; CDR3: CASSFRANTEAFF
V: TRBV5-1; D: -; length: 16; size: -; J: TRBJ1-1; DNA: TGCGCCAGCAGCCCCTCCGCAGGGTCCTTGAACACTGAAGCTTTCTTT; CDR3: CASSPSAGSLNTEAFF
V: TRBV5-1; D: -; length: 17; size: -; J: TRBJ1-2; DNA: TGCGCCAGCAGCTCCGACCCCCAGGGGATTCAGGTCTATGGCTACACCTTC; CDR3: CASSSDPQGIQVYGYTF
V: TRBV2; D: -; length: 15; size: -; J: TRBJ1-5; DNA: TGTGCCAACAGTCCAGGGATTAAGGGGAATCAGCCCCAGCATTTT; CDR3: CANSPGIKGNQPQHF
V: TRBV5-1; D: TRBD1; length: 15; size: -; J: TRBJ2-7; DNA: TGCGCCAGCAGCTTGAGGGCAGGGGGTGGAGACGAGCAGTACTTC; CDR3: CASSLRAGGGDEQYF
V: TRBV4-2; D: TRBD2; length: 17; size: -; J: TRBJ2-1; DNA: TGTGCCAGCAGCCCTACAGGACTAGCGGGATCTTCCAATGAGCAGTTCTTC; CDR3: CASSPTGLAGSSNEQFF
V: TRBV15; D: TRBD2; length: 17; size: once; J: TRBJ2-1; DNA: TGTGCCACCAGCAGAGGAACGGCGGGGAGGGCCGACAATGAGCAGTTCTTC; CDR3: CATSRGTAGRADNEQFF
V: TRBV4-3; D: TRBD2; length: 16; size: many; J: TRBJ2-7; DNA: TGCGCCAGCAGCCAAGCTCTAGCGGGCCTACCCTACGAGCAGTACTTC; CDR3: CASSQALAGLPYEQYF
V: TRBV7-8; D: -; length: 16; size: -; J: TRBJ1-1; DNA: TGTGCCAGCAGCTTCAGTCAGGCCCGTGGGTCGTCTGAAGCTTTCTTT; CDR3: CASSFSQARGSSEAFF
V: TRBV21-1; D: -; length: 16; size: -; J: TRBJ2-7; DNA: TGTGCCAGCAGCAAAAAATTTGAGCCGAATCCCTACGAGCAGTACTTC; CDR3: CASSKKFEPNPYEQYF
V: TRBV6-5; D: TRBD2; length: 14; size: many; J: TRBJ2-1; DNA: TGTGCCAGCAGTCTGCGGGAGTCCTACAATGAGCAGTTCTTC; CDR3: CASSLRESYNEQFF
V: TRBV18; D: TRBD2; length: 13; size: -; J: TRBJ2-7; DNA: TGTGCCGGGGGGACTAGCGGGAGAGACGAGCAGTACTTC; CDR3: CAGGTSGRDEQYF
V: TRBV5-8; D: TRBD1; length: 16; size: -; J: TRBJ2-3; DNA: TGTGCCAGCAGTAACAGGGGTTCGGGGAGCACAGATACGCAGTATTTT; CDR3: CASSNRGSGSTDTQYF
V: TRBV5-5; D: TRBD1; length: 14; size: -; J: TRBJ2-1; DNA: TGTGCCAGCGATTGGGACAGGGGTGAGTTTGAGCAGTTCTTC; CDR3: CASDWDRGEFEQFF
V: TRBV7-2; D: TRBD2; length: 15; size: -; J: TRBJ2-7; DNA: TGTGCCAGCAGCTTATTCGGGAGGGCTTCCTACGAGCAGTACTTC; CDR3: CASSLFGRASYEQYF
V: TRBV25-1; D: -; length: 13; size: -; J: TRBJ1-1; DNA: TGTGCCAGCAGTGAATTGGGAGACACTGAAGCTTTCTTT; CDR3: CASSELGDTEAFF
V: TRBV28; D: TRBD1; length: 16; size: -; J: TRBJ1-5; DNA: TGTGCCAGCAGTCCTACGACAGGGATCGTCGATCAGCCCCAGCATTTT; CDR3: CASSPTTGIVDQPQHF
V: TRBV10-3; D: TRBD1; length: 15; size: -; J: TRBJ2-2; DNA: TGTGCCATCAGCCCCGGGACAGGGTACACCGGGGAGCTGTTTTTT; CDR3: CAISPGTGYTGELFF
V: TRBV2; D: TRBD2; length: 14; size: -; J: TRBJ2-1; DNA: TGTGCCACCGGAGCGGGAGCAGTTTACAATGAGCAGTTCTTC; CDR3: CATGAGAVYNEQFF
V: TRBV7-3; D: -; length: 13; size: -; J: TRBJ2-3; DNA: TGTGCCAGCAGCTCGGTCCGCACAGATACGCAGTATTTT; CDR3: CASSSVRTDTQYF
V: TRBV19; D: -; length: 13; size: -; J: TRBJ2-2; DNA: TGTGCCAGTACCGGACAACTGGACGAGGAGCTGTTTTTT; CDR3: CASTGQLDEELFF
V: TRBV7-9; D: -; length: 12; size: -; J: TRBJ2-7; DNA: TGTGCCAGCAGCCCTGGCGCCTACGAGCAGTACTTC; CDR3: CASSPGAYEQYF
V: TRBV15; D: -; length: 15; size: -; J: TRBJ2-7; DNA: TGTGCCACCAGCAGAGACCCAACTCTAGCCTACGAGCAGTACTTC; CDR3: CATSRDPTLAYEQYF
V: TRBV9; D: -; length: 15; size: many; J: TRBJ2-2; DNA: TGTGCCAGCTCCATCCGGATAGCAGGCGCCGGGGAGCTGTTTTTT; CDR3: CASSIRIAGAGELFF
V: TRBV6-5; D: -; length: 15; size: -; J: TRBJ1-1; DNA: TGTGCCAGCAGTTTCGAGGGGGGCAGGAACACTGAAGCTTTCTTT; CDR3: CASSFEGGRNTEAFF
V: TRBV19; D: TRBD1; length: 15; size: -; J: TRBJ2-7; DNA: TGTGCCAGTAGTCCCCGACAGGGGCCATCTGGGGAGCAGTACTTC; CDR3: CASSPRQGPSGEQYF
V: TRBV14; D: TRBD2; length: 15; size: -; J: TRBJ2-7; DNA: TGTGCCAGCAGCCAGAGCGGGAGCCCCGTCAACGAGCAGTACTTC; CDR3: CASSQSGSPVNEQYF
V: TRBV10-3; D: -; length: 14; size: once; J: TRBJ2-2; DNA: TGTGCCACCGAGGGGGGGCGGGGCACCGGGGAGCTGTTTTTT; CDR3: CATEGGRGTGELFF
V: TRBV10-3; D: -; length: 16; size: -; J: TRBJ2-1; DNA: TGTGCCATCAGTGACCCGAGCGGGACACCCTACAATGAGCAGTTCTTC; CDR3: CAISDPSGTPYNEQFF
V: TRBV27; D: TRBD1; length: 16; size: -; J: TRBJ1-4; DNA: TGTGCCAGCAGGGACAGGGGGTTAGGAACTAATGAAAAACTGTTTTTT; CDR3: CASRDRGLGTNEKLFF
V: TRBV6-5; D: -; length: 14; size: -; J: TRBJ1-1; DNA: TGTGCCAGCAGTCCCCCGACAGGGAACACTGAAGCTTTCTTT; CDR3: CASSPPTGNTEAFF
V: TRBV4-3; D: -; length: 16; size: -; J: TRBJ2-7; DNA: TGCGCCAGCAGCCAAGAAATGGTCCGGAGCTCCTACGAGCAGTACTTC; CDR3: CASSQEMVRSSYEQYF